This T cell receptor beta chain comes out of a study of human T cells and chemical hapten exposure. The wider study: Mostly female patients had alopecia areata, totalis or universalis. Small pooled library volume differences chiefly drove per-sample TCR yield variation.

Using its own MiXCR run on the RACE reads, TCRdb lists one record per CDR3 protein. The data contain about 120,000 distinct CDR3 sequences, approximately 15% of them singletons. Germline loops: CDR1 LGHDT, CDR2 YNNKEL (reference sequence). V gave up 4 bases and J gave up 6 bases; unmatched junction bases: 4. CDR3 length: 14 amino acids. This sample's time point: pre-sensitization, week 0. This sample's treatment: therapeutic diphenylcyclopropenone sensitization with weekly scalp DPC. The sequences come from whole blood, collected in connection with sensitization to the hapten diphenylcyclopropenone (DPC). The genes are TRBV3-1 and TRBJ2-7; 12 bases map to TRBD2. The receptor's source is a woman aged 18-29 years with alopecia areata. Some clones in this sample may be carry-over from other donors' samples. The CDR3 loop is CASSPSGGASEQYF. CDR3 bases: TGTGCCAGCAGCCCTAGCGGGGGGGCCTCCGAGCAGTACTTC.